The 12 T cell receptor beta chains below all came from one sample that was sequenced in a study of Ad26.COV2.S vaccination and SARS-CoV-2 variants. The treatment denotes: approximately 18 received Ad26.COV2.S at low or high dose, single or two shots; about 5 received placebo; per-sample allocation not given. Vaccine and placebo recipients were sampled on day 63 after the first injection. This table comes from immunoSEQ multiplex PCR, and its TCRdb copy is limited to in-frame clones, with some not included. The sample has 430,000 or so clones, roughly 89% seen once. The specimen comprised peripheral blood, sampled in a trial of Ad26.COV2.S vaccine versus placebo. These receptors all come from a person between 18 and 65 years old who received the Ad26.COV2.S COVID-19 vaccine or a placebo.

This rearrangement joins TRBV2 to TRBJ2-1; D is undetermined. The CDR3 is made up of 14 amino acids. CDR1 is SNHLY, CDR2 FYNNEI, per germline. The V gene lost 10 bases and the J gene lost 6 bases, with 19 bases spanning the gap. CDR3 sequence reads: CATNSQMAGNEQFF. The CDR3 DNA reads TGTGCCACCAATTCCCAAATGGCCGGCAATGAGCAGTTCTTC.

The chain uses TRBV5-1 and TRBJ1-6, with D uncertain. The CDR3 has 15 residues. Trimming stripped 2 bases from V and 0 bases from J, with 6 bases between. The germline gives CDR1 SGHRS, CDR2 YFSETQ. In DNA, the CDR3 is TGCGCCAGCAGCTTTTTTGGCTCCTATAATTCACCCCTCCACTTT. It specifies CASSFFGSYNSPLHF. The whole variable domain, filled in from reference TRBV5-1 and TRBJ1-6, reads KAGVTQTPRYLIKTRGQQVTLSCSPISGHRSVSWYQQTPGQGLQFLFEYFSETQRNKGNFPGRFSGRQFSNSRSEMNVSTLELGDSALYLCASSFFGSYNSPLHFGNGTRLTVT.

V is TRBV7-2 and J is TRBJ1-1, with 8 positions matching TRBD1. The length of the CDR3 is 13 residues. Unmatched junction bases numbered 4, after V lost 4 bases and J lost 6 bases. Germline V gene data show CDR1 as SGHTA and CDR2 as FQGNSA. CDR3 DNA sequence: TGTGCCAGCAGCTCACAGACAGGGGCTGAAGCTTTCTTT. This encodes CASSSQTGAEAFF.

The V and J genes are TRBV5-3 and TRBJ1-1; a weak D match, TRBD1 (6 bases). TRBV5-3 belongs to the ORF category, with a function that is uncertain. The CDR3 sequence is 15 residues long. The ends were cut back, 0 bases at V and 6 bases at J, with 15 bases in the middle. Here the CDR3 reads CARSLGRRGAPEAFF. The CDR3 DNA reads TGTGCCAGAAGCTTGGGTCGGAGGGGGGCCCCTGAAGCTTTCTTT.

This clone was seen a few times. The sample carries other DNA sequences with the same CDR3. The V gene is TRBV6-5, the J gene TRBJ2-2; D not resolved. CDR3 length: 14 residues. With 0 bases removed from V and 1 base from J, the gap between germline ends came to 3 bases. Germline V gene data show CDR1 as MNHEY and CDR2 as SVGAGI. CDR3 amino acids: CASSYSLNTGELFF. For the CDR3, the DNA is TGTGCCAGCAGTTACTCCCTGAACACCGGGGAGCTGTTTTTT.

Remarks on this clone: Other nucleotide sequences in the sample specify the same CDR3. In DNA form, the CDR3 reads TGTGCCAGTAGTATTACTGTGGAGTCCTACGAGCAATACGTC. Translation: CASSITVESYEQYV. V usage is TRBV19 and J usage is TRBJ2-7; D not resolved. Germline CDR1 and CDR2: LNHDA and SQIVND (reference sequence). The CDR3 is 14 amino acids.

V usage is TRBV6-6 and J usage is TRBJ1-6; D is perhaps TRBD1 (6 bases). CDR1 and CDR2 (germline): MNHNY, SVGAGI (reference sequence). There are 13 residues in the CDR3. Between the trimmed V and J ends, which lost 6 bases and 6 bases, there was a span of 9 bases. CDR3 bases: TGTGCCAGCAGACAGGGTTTTAATTCACCCCTCCACTTT. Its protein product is CASRQGFNSPLHF.

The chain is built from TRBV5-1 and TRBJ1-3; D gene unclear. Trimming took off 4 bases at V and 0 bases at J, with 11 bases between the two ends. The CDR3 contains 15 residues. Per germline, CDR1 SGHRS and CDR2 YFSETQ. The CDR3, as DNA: TGCGCCAGCAGCCTGGAAGGAGTCTCTGGAAACACCATATATTTT. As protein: CASSLEGVSGNTIYF.

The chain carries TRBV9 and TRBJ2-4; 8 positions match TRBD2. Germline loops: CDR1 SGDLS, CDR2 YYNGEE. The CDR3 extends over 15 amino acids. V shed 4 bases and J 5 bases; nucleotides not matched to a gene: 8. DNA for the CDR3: TGTGCCAGCAGCCCCCGAGCGGGAGTAGAAAACATTCAGTACTTC. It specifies CASSPRAGVENIQYF.

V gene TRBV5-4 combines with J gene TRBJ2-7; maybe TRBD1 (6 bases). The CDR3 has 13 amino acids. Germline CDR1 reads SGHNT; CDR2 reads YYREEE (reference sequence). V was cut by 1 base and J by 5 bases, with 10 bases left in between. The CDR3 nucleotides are TGTGCCAGCAGCTTGCCAGGGGTCGACGAGCAGTACTTC. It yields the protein CASSLPGVDEQYF.

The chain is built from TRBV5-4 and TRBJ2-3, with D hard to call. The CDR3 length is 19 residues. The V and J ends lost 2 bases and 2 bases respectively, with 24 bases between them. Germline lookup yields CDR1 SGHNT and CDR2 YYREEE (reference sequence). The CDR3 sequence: CASSFRETRTVRNTDTQYF. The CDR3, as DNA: TGTGCCAGCAGCTTTAGAGAGACTCGTACGGTCAGAAACACAGATACGCAGTATTTT. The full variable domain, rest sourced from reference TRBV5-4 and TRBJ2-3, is ETGVTQSPTHLIKTRGQQVTLRCSSQSGHNTVSWYQQALGQGPQFIFQYYREEENGRGNFPPRFSGLQFPNYSSELNVNALELDDSALYLCASSFRETRTVRNTDTQYFGPGTRLTVL.

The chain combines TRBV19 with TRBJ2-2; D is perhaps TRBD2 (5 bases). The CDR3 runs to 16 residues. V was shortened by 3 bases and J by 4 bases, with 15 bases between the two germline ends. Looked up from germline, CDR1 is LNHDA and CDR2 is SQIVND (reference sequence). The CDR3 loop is CASSILGGLGTGELFF. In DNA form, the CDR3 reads TGTGCCAGTAGTATCCTAGGAGGCTTGGGCACCGGGGAGCTGTTTTTT.